This T cell receptor (beta chain) was retrieved from a study of blood T cell repertoires in COVID-19. Trimming removed 0 bases from V and 4 bases from J, with 19 bases in between. Per germline, CDR1 MNHNS and CDR2 SASEGT. The CDR3 is 18 amino acids. Some clones are missing from TCRdb's copy, which holds only in-frame ones; the method was immunoSEQ multiplex PCR. In the table there are about 140,000 clones, roughly 80% of which are singletons. The V gene is TRBV6-1, the J gene TRBJ1-5, with D possibly matching TRBD1 (5 bases). The sample taken for sequencing was peripheral blood. The TCR originated in a man between 45 and 60 years old with acute or convalescent COVID-19. Here the CDR3 DNA reads TGTGCCAGCAGTGAAGCTCACGGGGGAGGGCGGTCTAATCAGCCCCAGCATTTT. Its protein is CASSEAHGGGRSNQPQHF.